The clone carrying this TCR beta chain was recorded once. Germline loops: CDR1 MDHEN, CDR2 SYDVKM. CDR3 length: 15 amino acids. V was clipped by 3 bases and J by 8 bases, with 19 bases between them. Some clones are missing from TCRdb's copy, which holds only in-frame ones; the method was immunoSEQ multiplex PCR. The sample contains approximately 100,000 clones, roughly nine tenths of which appear only once. The entry originates in a study of T cell responses to AZD1222 COVID-19 vaccine. Specimen: peripheral blood, collected on day 0 of AZD1222 vaccination. The chain couples TRBV28 to TRBJ1-2; D is undetermined. The TCR comes from an adult in good health. The DNA for the CDR3 is TGTGCCAGCAGTTTGCTTGTTGGGGAGGGTGGAGGCTACACCTTC. Encoded protein: CASSLLVGEGGGYTF.